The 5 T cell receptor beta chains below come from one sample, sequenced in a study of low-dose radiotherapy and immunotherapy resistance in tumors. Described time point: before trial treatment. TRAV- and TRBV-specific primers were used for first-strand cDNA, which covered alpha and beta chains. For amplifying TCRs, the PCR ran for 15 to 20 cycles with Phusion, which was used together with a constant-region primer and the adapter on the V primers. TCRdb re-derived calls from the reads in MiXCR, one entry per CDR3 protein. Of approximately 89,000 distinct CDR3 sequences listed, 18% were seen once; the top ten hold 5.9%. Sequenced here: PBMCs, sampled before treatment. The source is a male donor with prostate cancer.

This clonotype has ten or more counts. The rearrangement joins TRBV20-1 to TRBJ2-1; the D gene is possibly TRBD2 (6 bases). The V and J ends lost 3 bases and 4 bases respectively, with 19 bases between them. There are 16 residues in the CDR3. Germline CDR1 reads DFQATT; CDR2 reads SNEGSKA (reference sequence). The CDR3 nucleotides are TGCAGTGCTAGCGGGAGCCTCGGGGTCTTATACAATGAGCAGTTCTTC. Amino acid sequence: CSASGSLGVLYNEQFF.

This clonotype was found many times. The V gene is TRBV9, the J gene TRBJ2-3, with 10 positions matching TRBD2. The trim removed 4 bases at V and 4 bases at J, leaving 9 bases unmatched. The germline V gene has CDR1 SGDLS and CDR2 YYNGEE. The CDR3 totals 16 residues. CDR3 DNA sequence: TGTGCCAGCAGCACAAACATAGCGGGAGGTTCAGATACGCAGTATTTT. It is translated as CASSTNIAGGSDTQYF. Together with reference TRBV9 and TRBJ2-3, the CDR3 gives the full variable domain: DSGVTQTPKHLITATGQRVTLRCSPRSGDLSVYWYQQSLDQGLQFLIQYYNGEERAKGNILERFSAQQFPDLHSELNLSSLELGDSALYFCASSTNIAGGSDTQYFGPGTRLTVL.

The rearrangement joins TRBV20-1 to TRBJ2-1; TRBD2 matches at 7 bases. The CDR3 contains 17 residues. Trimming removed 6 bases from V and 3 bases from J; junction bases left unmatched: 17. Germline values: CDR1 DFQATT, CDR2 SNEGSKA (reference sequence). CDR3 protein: CSASPALGLEGYNEQFF. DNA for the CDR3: TGCAGTGCCTCACCCGCCCTTGGACTAGAGGGCTACAATGAGCAGTTCTTC.

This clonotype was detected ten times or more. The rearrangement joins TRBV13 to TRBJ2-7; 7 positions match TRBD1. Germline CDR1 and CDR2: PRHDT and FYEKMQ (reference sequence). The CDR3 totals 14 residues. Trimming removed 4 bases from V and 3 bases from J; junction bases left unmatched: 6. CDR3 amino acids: CASSSSRDSYEQYF. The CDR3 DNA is TGTGCCAGCAGCTCTTCCCGGGACAGCTACGAGCAGTACTTC.

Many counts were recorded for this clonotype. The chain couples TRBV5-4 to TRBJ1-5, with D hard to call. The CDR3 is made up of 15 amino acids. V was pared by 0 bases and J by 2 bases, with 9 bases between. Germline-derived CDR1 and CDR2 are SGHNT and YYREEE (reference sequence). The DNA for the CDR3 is TGTGCCAGCAGCTTGGATCGCTGGGGCAATCAGCCCCAGCATTTT. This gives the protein CASSLDRWGNQPQHF. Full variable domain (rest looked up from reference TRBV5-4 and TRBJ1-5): ETGVTQSPTHLIKTRGQQVTLRCSSQSGHNTVSWYQQALGQGPQFIFQYYREEENGRGNFPPRFSGLQFPNYSSELNVNALELDDSALYLCASSLDRWGNQPQHFGDGTRLSIL.